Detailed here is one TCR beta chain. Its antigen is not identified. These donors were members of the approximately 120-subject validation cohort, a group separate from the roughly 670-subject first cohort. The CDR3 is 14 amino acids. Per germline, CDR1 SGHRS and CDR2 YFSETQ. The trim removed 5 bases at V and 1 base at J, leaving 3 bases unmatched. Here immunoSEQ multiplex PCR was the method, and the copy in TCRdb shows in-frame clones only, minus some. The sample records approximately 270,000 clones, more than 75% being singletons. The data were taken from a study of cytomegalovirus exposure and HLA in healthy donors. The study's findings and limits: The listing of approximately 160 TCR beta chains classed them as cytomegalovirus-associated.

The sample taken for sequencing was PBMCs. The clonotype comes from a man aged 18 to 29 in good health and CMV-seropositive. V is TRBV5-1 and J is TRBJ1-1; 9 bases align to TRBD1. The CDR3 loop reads CASRTGGANTEAFF. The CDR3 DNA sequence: TGCGCCAGCAGAACAGGGGGCGCGAACACTGAAGCTTTCTTT.